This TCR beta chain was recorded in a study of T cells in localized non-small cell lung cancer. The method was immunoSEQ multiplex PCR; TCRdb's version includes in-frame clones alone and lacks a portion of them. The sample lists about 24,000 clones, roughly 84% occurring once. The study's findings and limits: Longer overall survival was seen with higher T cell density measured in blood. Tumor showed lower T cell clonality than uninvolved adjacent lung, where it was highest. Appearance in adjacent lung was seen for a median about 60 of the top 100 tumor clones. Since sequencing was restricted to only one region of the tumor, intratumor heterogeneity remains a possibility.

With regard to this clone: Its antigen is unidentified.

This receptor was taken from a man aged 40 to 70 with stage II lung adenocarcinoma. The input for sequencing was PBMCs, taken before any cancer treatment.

The chain's CDR3 is CASKTYREATEAFF. The CDR3 nucleotides read TGCGCCAGCAAGACGTACAGGGAAGCCACTGAAGCTTTCTTT. The chain combines TRBV5-1 with TRBJ1-1; perhaps TRBD1 as D (6 bases). V lost 6 bases and J 4 bases, leaving 16 bases between the germline ends. The CDR3 runs 14 residues. The germline V gene encodes CDR1 SGHRS and CDR2 YFSETQ.